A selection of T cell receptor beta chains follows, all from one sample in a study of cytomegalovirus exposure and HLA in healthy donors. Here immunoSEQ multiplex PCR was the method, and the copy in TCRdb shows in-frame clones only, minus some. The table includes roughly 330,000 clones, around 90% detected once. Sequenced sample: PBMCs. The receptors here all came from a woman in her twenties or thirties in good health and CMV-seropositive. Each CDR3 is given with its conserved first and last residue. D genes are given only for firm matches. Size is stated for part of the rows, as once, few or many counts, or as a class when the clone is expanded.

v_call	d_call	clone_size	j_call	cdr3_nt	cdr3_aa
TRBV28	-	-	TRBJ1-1	TGTGCCGCCACAGCGAACACTGAAGCTTTCTTT	CAATANTEAFF
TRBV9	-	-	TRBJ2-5	TGTGCCAGCAGCGTCGGAGGCTCCCTGTACCAAGAGACCCAGTACTTC	CASSVGGSLYQETQYF
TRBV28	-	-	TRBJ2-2	TGTGCCAGCAGTTCCAATCAGGGGATCGGCGGGGAGCTGTTTTTT	CASSSNQGIGGELFF
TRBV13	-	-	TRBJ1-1	TGTGCCAGCAGCTTAGGGACCACTGAAGCTTTCTTT	CASSLGTTEAFF
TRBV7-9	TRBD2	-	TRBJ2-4	TGTGCCAGCAGCTCCATGGGGGGGTCGCCCAAAAACATTCAGTACTTC	CASSSMGGSPKNIQYF
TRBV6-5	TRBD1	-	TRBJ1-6	TGTGCCAGCACCCCAGGGGGGGTTAATTCACCCCTCCACTTT	CASTPGGVNSPLHF
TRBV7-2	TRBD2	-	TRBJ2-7	TGTGCCAGCAGCTCCAGACTAGCGGGGGGCTACGAGCAGTACTTC	CASSSRLAGGYEQYF
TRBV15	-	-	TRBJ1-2	TGTGCCACCAGCAGAGATACGAGGAGGGATGGCTACACCTTC	CATSRDTRRDGYTF
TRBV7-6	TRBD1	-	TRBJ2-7	TGTGCCAGCAGCCGACAGGGGGTAATGAACGAGCAGTACTTC	CASSRQGVMNEQYF
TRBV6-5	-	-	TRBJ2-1	TGTGCCATCAGGGGTAGAACCTACAATGAGCAGTTCTTC	CAIRGRTYNEQFF
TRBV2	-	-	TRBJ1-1	TGTGCCAGCAGTGTCGGGGGGCGGAGGACTGAAGCTTTCTTT	CASSVGGRRTEAFF
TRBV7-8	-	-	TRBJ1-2	TGTGCCAGCAGCACACGGAGGGGACTATCTGGGGACTATGGCTACACCTTC	CASSTRRGLSGDYGYTF
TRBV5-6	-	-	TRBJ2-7	TGTGCCAGCAGCTGGACTGACTCATCCTACGAGCAGTACTTC	CASSWTDSSYEQYF
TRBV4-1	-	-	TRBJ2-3	TGCGCCAGCAGCCAGTCACTAGATACGCAGTATTTT	CASSQSLDTQYF
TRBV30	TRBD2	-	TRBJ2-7	TGTGCCTGGAGCCTGAGGACAGGGGGCGCCTTTGGACTAGCGGGAGGGGCTCCCTACGAGCAGTACTTC	CAWSLRTGGAFGLAGGAPYEQYF
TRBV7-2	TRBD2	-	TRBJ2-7	TGTGCCAGCACCGTTACGGGACTAGCGGGCATCGAGCAGTACTTC	CASTVTGLAGIEQYF
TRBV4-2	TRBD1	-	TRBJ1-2	TGTGCCAGCAGCCAACCATCCGGGACAGGGGACTATGGCTACACCTTC	CASSQPSGTGDYGYTF
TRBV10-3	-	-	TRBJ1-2	TGTGCCATCAGTGGAGCTGTCGTTGGCTACACCTTC	CAISGAVVGYTF
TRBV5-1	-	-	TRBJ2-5	TGCGCCAGCAGCTTGGATTCGCAGGGTCAAGAGACCCAGTACTTC	CASSLDSQGQETQYF
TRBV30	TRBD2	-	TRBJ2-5	TGTGCCTGGAGTGAACTAGCGGGAGGCCCAGGGACCCAGTACTTC	CAWSELAGGPGTQYF
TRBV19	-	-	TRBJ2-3	TGTGCCAGTAGTATAGTTAGGACAGATACGCAGTATTTT	CASSIVRTDTQYF
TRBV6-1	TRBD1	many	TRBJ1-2	TGTGCCAGCAGTGAAGATCCGGGACAGGGAGGCTATGGCTACACCTTC	CASSEDPGQGGYGYTF
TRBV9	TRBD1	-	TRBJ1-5	TGTGCCAGCAGCGCTGACGGGACAGCCAATCAGCCCCAGCATTTT	CASSADGTANQPQHF
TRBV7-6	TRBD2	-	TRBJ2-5	TGTGCCAGCAGCTTAACGACTAGCGGGGGACGAGGGACCCAGTACTTC	CASSLTTSGGRGTQYF
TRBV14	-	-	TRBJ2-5	TGTGCCAGCAGTCAAACGGGGATAGCCCTCCAAGAGACCCAGTACTTC	CASSQTGIALQETQYF
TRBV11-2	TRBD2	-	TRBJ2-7	TGTGCCAGCAGCCGAAGCGGCCTAGCGGCAGGTGAGCAGTACTTC	CASSRSGLAAGEQYF
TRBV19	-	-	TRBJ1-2	TGTGCCAGTAGCGATTTTCCCCCCGGGGGCCCTGGCTACACCTTC	CASSDFPPGGPGYTF
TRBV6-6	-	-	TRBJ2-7	TGTGCCAGCAGTTACTCACCGGGACACCAATACGAGCAGTACTTC	CASSYSPGHQYEQYF
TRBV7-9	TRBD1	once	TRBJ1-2	TGTGCCAGCAGCTTCCACGGGACAGCACCAAACTATGGCTACACCTTC	CASSFHGTAPNYGYTF
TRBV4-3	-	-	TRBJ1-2	TGCGCCAGCAGCCAAGATCCCCTCGGTCCCTTGGGCTACACCTTC	CASSQDPLGPLGYTF
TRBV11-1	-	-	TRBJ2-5	TGTGCCAGCAGCTTAGGTAGCCAGGGACGCCAAGAGACCCAGTACTTC	CASSLGSQGRQETQYF
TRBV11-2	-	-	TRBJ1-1	TGTGCCAGCATCCGACCTGGGACTGAAGCTTTCTTT	CASIRPGTEAFF
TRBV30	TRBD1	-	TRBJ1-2	TGTGCCTGGAGTCCCAGGGGGGGGGACTACACCTTC	CAWSPRGGDYTF
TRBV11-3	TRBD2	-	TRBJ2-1	TGTGCCAGCAGCTCGGGGACTAGCGGGATAAATGAGCAGTTCTTC	CASSSGTSGINEQFF
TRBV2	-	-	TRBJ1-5	TGTGCCAGCAGTGTGAGTCAGGGTAATCAGCCCCAGCATTTT	CASSVSQGNQPQHF
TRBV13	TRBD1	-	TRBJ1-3	TGTGCCAGCAGCCGGGGGACAGCCTCGAGCTCTGGAAACACCATATATTTT	CASSRGTASSSGNTIYF
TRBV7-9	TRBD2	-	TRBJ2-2	TGTGCCAGCAGCTCTCGACTAGCGGGAGGGGATACCGGGGAGCTGTTTTTT	CASSSRLAGGDTGELFF
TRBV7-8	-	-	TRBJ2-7	TGTGCCAGCAGTTCTAAGGTCACTAGCAGCCGCTACGAGCAGTACTTC	CASSSKVTSSRYEQYF
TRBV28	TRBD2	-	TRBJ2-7	TGTGCCAGCTACTCCCTGGCTAGCGGGGGCCACGAGCAGTACTTC	CASYSLASGGHEQYF
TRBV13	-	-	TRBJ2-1	TGTGCCAGCAGCTTATACGGCGTTGACAATGAGCAGTTCTTC	CASSLYGVDNEQFF
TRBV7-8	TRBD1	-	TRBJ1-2	TGTGCCAGCAGCTTAGGACAGGGAAAATATGGCTACACCTTC	CASSLGQGKYGYTF
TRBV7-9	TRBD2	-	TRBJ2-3	TGTGCCAGCAATTTAGCGGGATTATTCGATACGCAGTATTTT	CASNLAGLFDTQYF
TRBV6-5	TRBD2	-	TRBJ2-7	TGTGCCAGCAGTTACGGCCTAGCGGGGACCTACGAGCAGTACTTC	CASSYGLAGTYEQYF
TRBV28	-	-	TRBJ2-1	TGTGCCAGCAGCTTCCAGGCTAGCCATGTCCTTTTCTTC	CASSFQASHVLFF
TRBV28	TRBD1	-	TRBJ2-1	TGTGCCAGCCAGACAGGGGGAAATGAGCAGTTCTTC	CASQTGGNEQFF
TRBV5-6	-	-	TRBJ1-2	TGTGCCAGCAGCTTGGCCCGGGGGCATGGCTACACCTTC	CASSLARGHGYTF
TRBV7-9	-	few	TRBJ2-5	TGTGCCAGCAGGGGATACCAAGAGACCCAGTACTTC	CASRGYQETQYF
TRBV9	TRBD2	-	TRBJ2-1	TGTGCCAGCAGCGCCGACGGCGGGGGGGCTCCACCTCCCTACAATGAGCAGTTCTTC	CASSADGGGAPPPYNEQFF
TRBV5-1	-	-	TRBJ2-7	TGCGCCAGCAGCTTGGACGATCGGTACGAGCAGTACTTC	CASSLDDRYEQYF
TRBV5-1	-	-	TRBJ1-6	TGCGCCAGCAGCTTGGGCAGATCCTATAATTCACCCCTCCACTTT	CASSLGRSYNSPLHF